This T cell receptor beta chain originates from a study of T cells expressing NK-cell markers. Reprocessing the 5' RACE reads, TCRdb reports a single entry for every CDR3 protein and omits DNA. This repertoire includes under 600,000 distinct CDR3 sequences. The CDR3 length is 16 residues. Germline V gene sequence: CDR1 MGHDK, CDR2 SYGVNS. Sequenced sample: blood T cells: a sorted CD56 or NKG2C T cell subset, CD4+ or CD8+ T cells, or bulk PBMC T cells (not recorded which). This rearrangement joins TRBV25-1 to TRBJ2-2; TCRdb returns TRBD2, unconfirmable since there is no DNA. The receptor's source is a woman in her forties or fifties in good health. CDR3: CASSETGAGVAGELFF.